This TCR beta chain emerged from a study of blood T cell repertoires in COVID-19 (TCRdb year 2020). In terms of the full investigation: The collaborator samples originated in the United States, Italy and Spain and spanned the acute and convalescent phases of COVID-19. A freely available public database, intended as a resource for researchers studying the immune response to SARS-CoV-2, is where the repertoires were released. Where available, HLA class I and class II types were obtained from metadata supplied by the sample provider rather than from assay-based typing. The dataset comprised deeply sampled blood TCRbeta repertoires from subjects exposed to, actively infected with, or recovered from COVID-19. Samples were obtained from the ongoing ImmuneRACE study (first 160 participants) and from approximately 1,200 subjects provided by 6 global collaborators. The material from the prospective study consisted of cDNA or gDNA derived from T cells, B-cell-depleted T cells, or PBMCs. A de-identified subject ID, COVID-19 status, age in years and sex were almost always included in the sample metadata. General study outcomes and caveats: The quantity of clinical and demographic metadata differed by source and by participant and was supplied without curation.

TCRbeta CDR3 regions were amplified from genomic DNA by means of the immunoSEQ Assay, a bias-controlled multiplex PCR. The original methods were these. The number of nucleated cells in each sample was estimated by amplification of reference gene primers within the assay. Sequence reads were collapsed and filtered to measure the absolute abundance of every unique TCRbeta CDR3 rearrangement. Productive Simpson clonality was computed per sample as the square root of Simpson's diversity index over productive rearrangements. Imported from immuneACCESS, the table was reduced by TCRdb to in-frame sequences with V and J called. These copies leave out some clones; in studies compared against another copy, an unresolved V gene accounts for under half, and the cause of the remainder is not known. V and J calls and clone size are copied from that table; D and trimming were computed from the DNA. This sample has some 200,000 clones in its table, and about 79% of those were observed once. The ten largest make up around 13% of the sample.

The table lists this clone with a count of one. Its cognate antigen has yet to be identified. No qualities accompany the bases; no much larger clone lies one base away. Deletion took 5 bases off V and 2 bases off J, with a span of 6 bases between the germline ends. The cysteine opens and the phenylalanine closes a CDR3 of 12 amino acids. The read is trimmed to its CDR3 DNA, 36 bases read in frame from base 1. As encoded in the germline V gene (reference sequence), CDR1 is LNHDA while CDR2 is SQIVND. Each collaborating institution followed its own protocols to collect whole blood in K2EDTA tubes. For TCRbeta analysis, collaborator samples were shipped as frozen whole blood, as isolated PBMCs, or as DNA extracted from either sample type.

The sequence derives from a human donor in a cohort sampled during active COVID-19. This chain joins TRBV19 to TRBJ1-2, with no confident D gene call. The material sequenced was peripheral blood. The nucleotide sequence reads TGTGCCAGTAGTCCGGGGAACTATGGCTACACCTTC. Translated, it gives CASSPGNYGYTF. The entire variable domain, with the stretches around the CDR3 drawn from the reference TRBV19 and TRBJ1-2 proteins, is DGGITQSPKYLFRKEGQNVTLSCEQNLNHDAMYWYRQDPGQGLRLIYYSQIVNDFQKGDIAEGYSVSREKKESFPLTVTSAQKNPTAFYLCASSPGNYGYTFGSGTRLTVV.